A selection of T cell receptor beta chains follows, all from one sample in a study of regulatory T cells in long-lasting Graves disease. MiXCR was run by TCRdb on the multiplex PCR reads, yielding one entry per CDR3 protein. The sample has 550,000 to 650,000 distinct CDR3 sequences, 16% seen once. The data were also submitted as part of a second study, on T cells in Graves' hyperthyroidism and ophthalmopathy.

This material consisted of peripheral blood mononuclear cells (PBMCs), taken at new diagnosis, from a patient treated with antithyroid drugs. The source is a man aged 18 to 29 with Graves disease. Each CDR3 is given with its conserved first and last residue. A D gene is named only where the DNA matches it firmly. Not every row has a clone size; where given, it reads once, few, many or a size class.

J: TRBJ1-1; D: -; V: TRBV14; size: few; DNA: TGTGCCAGCAGCCCTGTAACTTATGAAGCTTTCTTT; CDR3: CASSPVTYEAFF
J: TRBJ1-5; D: -; V: TRBV6-1; size: many; DNA: TGTGCCAGTCAGGACAGCAATCAGCCCCAGCATTTT; CDR3: CASQDSNQPQHF
J: TRBJ2-1; D: -; V: TRBV27; size: many; DNA: TGTGCCAGCAGGTGGTACAATGAGCAGTTCTTC; CDR3: CASRWYNEQFF
J: TRBJ1-5; D: -; V: TRBV7-8; size: -; DNA: TGTGCCAGCAGCTTTGAACAGAACAATCAGCCCCAGCATTTT; CDR3: CASSFEQNNQPQHF
J: TRBJ2-4; D: -; V: TRBV15; size: -; DNA: TGTGCCACCAGCAGTTCGTGGGGGCTCCAAAACATTCAGTACTTC; CDR3: CATSSSWGLQNIQYF
J: TRBJ2-7; D: TRBD1; V: TRBV7-3; size: -; DNA: TGCGCCAGCAACCAAGCCAATACAGGGGGGTTCGACGAGCAGTACTTC; CDR3: CASNQANTGGFDEQYF
J: TRBJ1-4; D: -; V: TRBV20-1; size: few; DNA: TGCAGTGCTAGAAGCTTGGGTGAAAAACTGTTTTTT; CDR3: CSARSLGEKLFF
J: TRBJ2-2; D: TRBD2; V: TRBV6-2/TRBV6-3; size: many; DNA: TGTGCCAGCAGTTATACCCCGGGACTAGCGACCTACACCGGGGAGCTGTTTTTT; CDR3: CASSYTPGLATYTGELFF
J: TRBJ2-7; D: TRBD1; V: TRBV5-1; size: many; DNA: TGCGCCAGCAGCTGGGGACAGTCCTACTCCTACGAGCAGTACTTC; CDR3: CASSWGQSYSYEQYF
J: TRBJ2-2; D: TRBD1; V: TRBV27; size: -; DNA: TGTGCCAGCAGTATCGCAGGGGGTCGGGAGCTGTTTTTT; CDR3: CASSIAGGRELFF
J: TRBJ2-1; D: TRBD2; V: TRBV6-5; size: few; DNA: TGTGCCAGCAGTTCCGGGACTAGCTCGGATGAGCAGTTCTTC; CDR3: CASSSGTSSDEQFF
J: TRBJ2-5; D: TRBD2; V: TRBV24-1; size: -; DNA: TGTGCCACCAGAGTTGCGGGAGTACGGGAGACCCAGTACTTC; CDR3: CATRVAGVRETQYF
J: TRBJ2-2; D: -; V: TRBV14; size: few; DNA: TGTGCCAGCAGCCGCCTACAGGGGACTTACACCGGGGAGCTGTTTTTT; CDR3: CASSRLQGTYTGELFF
J: TRBJ2-2; D: -; V: TRBV2; size: many; DNA: TGTGCCAGCAGTGATACGGGTCCCACCGGGGAGCTGTTTTTT; CDR3: CASSDTGPTGELFF
J: TRBJ1-1; D: TRBD1; V: TRBV3-1; size: -; DNA: TGTGCCAGCAGCCAAGATCTCGGACAGGGGGTCACTGAAGCTTTCTTT; CDR3: CASSQDLGQGVTEAFF
J: TRBJ2-7; D: TRBD2; V: TRBV19; size: many; DNA: TGTGCCAGCAGCCGGGGGAGGGCCTACGAGCAGTACTTC; CDR3: CASSRGRAYEQYF
J: TRBJ2-2; D: TRBD1; V: TRBV15; size: -; DNA: TGTGCCACCAGCCCTTACCGAGGGGACAGGGGCCACACCGGGGAGCTGTTTTTT; CDR3: CATSPYRGDRGHTGELFF
J: TRBJ2-3; D: -; V: TRBV18; size: many; DNA: TGTGCCAGCTCACCGGGCCCCACAGATACGCAGTATTTT; CDR3: CASSPGPTDTQYF
J: TRBJ2-4; D: -; V: TRBV10-2; size: few; DNA: TGCGCCAGCAGAGAGGCGGGGTTAGGCAAAAACATTCAGTACTTC; CDR3: CASREAGLGKNIQYF
J: TRBJ2-3; D: -; V: TRBV20-1; size: many; DNA: TGCAGTGCTAGAGGTTGGAGTGTGACAGATACGCAGTATTTT; CDR3: CSARGWSVTDTQYF
J: TRBJ2-7; D: -; V: TRBV7-9; size: few; DNA: TGTGCCAGCAGCGCCGACCGGGAGACCTACGAGCAGTACTTC; CDR3: CASSADRETYEQYF
J: TRBJ2-1; D: TRBD2; V: TRBV11-1; size: many; DNA: TGTGCCAGCAGCCCATCCGGACTAGGAGCCTACAATGAGCAGTTCTTC; CDR3: CASSPSGLGAYNEQFF